The 7 T cell receptor beta chains listed next were all sequenced from one sample in a study of cytotoxic CD8 clonotypes in ibrutinib-treated CLL. Sequencing used immunoSEQ multiplex PCR; TCRdb keeps in-frame clones, though not all of them. The table has roughly 13,000 clones, over 50% seen once. Sequenced material: PBMCs, taken at an approximately 23-month disease-progression time point, from a patient treated with ibrutinib. The receptors shown here come from a human donor with chronic lymphocytic leukemia.

The rearrangement uses TRBV11-2 and TRBJ2-7; TRBD2 is a possible D gene (6 bases). The CDR3 has 15 residues. Germline CDR1 reads SGHAT; CDR2 reads FQNNGV. Trimming removed 4 bases at V and 2 bases at J, with 15 bases between. Here the CDR3 reads CASSSDLGGAYEQYF. The CDR3 DNA follows: TGTGCCAGCAGCTCCGACTTGGGGGGAGCCTACGAGCAGTACTTC.

V gene TRBV15 combines with J gene TRBJ1-5; D unresolved. Between the trimmed V and J ends, which lost 8 bases and 3 bases, there was a span of 17 bases. Germline lookup yields CDR1 LNHNV and CDR2 YYDKDF (reference sequence). The CDR3 contains 15 residues. The CDR3 loop reads CATQTGVGYNQPQHF. The CDR3 nucleotides read TGTGCCACCCAGACTGGGGTGGGTTACAATCAGCCCCAGCATTTT.

This clone occurred a few times. The J gene is TRBJ1-3, the V gene TRBV19; TRBD1 aligns across 7 bases. Germline-derived CDR1 and CDR2 are LNHDA and SQIVND (reference sequence). The CDR3 has 14 amino acids. J lost 0 bases, V lost 6 bases, and 2 bases had no gene match. The DNA for the CDR3 is TGTGCCAGTAGGGGACAGCTCTCTGGAAACACCATATATTTT. Amino acids: CASRGQLSGNTIYF. The complete variable domain, with remaining parts taken from reference TRBV19 and TRBJ1-3, reads DGGITQSPKYLFRKEGQNVTLSCEQNLNHDAMYWYRQDPGQGLRLIYYSQIVNDFQKGDIAEGYSVSREKKESFPLTVTSAQKNPTAFYLCASRGQLSGNTIYFGEGSWLTVV.

This chain links TRBV6-1 with TRBJ2-7, with unresolved D. V was clipped by 6 bases and J by 0 bases, with 6 bases between them. Germline V gene data show CDR1 as MNHNS and CDR2 as SASEGT. CDR3 size: 12 residues. CDR3 sequence: CASRGNSYEQYF. CDR3 in DNA: TGTGCCAGCAGGGGCAACTCCTACGAGCAGTACTTC.

The V gene is TRBV27, the J gene TRBJ2-7; 8 positions agree with TRBD1. Germline V gene lookup returns CDR1 MNHEY and CDR2 SMNVEV (reference sequence). There are 15 residues in the CDR3. J lost 8 bases, V lost 8 bases, and 17 bases had no gene match. Here the CDR3 DNA reads TGTGCCAGCGGACCCGTACGACAGGGGTCTTTGAAGCAGTACTTC. Its translation: CASGPVRQGSLKQYF.

By proportion, this clone is large. This rearrangement joins TRBV5-4 to TRBJ1-2, with 7 bases lining up with TRBD1. The trim removed 2 bases at V and 7 bases at J, leaving 5 bases unmatched. The CDR3 consists of 13 residues. From germline, CDR1 is SGHNT and CDR2 YYREEE (reference sequence). The CDR3 bases are TGTGCCAGCAGCTTAAAGGGGGCGCTTGGCTACACCTTC. This encodes CASSLKGALGYTF.

The chain recombines TRBV9 with TRBJ2-1, with 8 positions matching TRBD2. With 0 bases clipped from V and 6 bases from J, the junction kept 2 bases outside the gene matches. Germline V lookup: CDR1 SGDLS, CDR2 YYNGEE. CDR3 length equals 14 residues. The CDR3: CASSVASGGNEQFF. CDR3 DNA sequence: TGTGCCAGCAGCGTAGCCAGCGGGGGCAATGAGCAGTTCTTC.